This T cell receptor (beta chain) was documented in a study of CD8 T cells in Susac syndrome. Stable or active relapsing-remitting multiple sclerosis, untreated and meeting revised McDonald criteria, defined the controls. The CDR3 is made up of 13 amino acids. Trimming left V 8 bases short and J 5 bases short, with 16 bases between. Germline V gene lookup returns CDR1 SQVTM and CDR2 ANQGSEA. Study-wide results and limits: A relatively small number of individuals underwent TCR sequencing and HLA analysis.

In the case of this clonotype: Its antigen is as yet unknown.

Random hexamers primed reverse transcription of roughly 0.45 to 1 ug RNA. TCR beta CDR3 was amplified by immunoSEQ covering 54 Vbeta and 13 Jbeta. TCRdb re-analysed the immunoSEQ multiplex PCR reads in MiXCR, keeping a single row per CDR3 protein. This table has 150,000 to 200,000 distinct CDR3 sequences, over 85% appearing once. The chain carries TRBV29-1 and TRBJ1-5, with a tentative D call TRBD1 (6 bases). Specimen: CD4+ T cells from PBMCs. This sequence was found in a human donor with multiple sclerosis. The CDR3 here is CSTSTGRDQPQHF. CDR3 sequence (DNA): TGCAGCACTTCGACAGGTAGGGATCAGCCCCAGCATTTT.